Following are 18 T cell receptor beta chains from one sample sequenced in a study of blood T cell repertoires in COVID-19. Produced via immunoSEQ multiplex PCR; TCRdb's table is partial and in-frame only. The table lists approximately 77,000 clones, roughly 88% of them singletons, with 1.5% to 2% in the top ten. Sequenced sample: peripheral blood. The source of these receptors is a man aged 30 to 39 with acute or convalescent COVID-19.

This chain joins TRBV5-4 and TRBJ1-1; TRBD1 aligns across 8 bases. Germline V gene lookup returns CDR1 SGHNT and CDR2 YYREEE (reference sequence). V trimming: 5 bases; J trimming: 0 bases; junction bases outside the gene matches: 6. The CDR3 is made up of 15 amino acids. The CDR3 reads CASRGPGQVNTEAFF. In DNA form, the CDR3 reads TGTGCCAGCAGGGGTCCGGGACAGGTGAACACTGAAGCTTTCTTT.

The CDR3 coding sequence is TGTGCCAGCAGTGCTAGCGGGGGGGCAAGGAGTTGGGAGACCCAGTACTTC. This codes for CASSASGGARSWETQYF. The chain has TRBV6-1 and TRBJ2-5, with 12 nucleotides matching TRBD2. Per the germline V gene, CDR1 is MNHNS and CDR2 is SASEGT. This CDR3 has 17 amino acids. The V gene end was trimmed by 4 bases and the J gene end by 5 bases; junction bases not matched to a gene: 11.

This clone was detected once. The V gene is TRBV6-6, the J gene TRBJ1-5, with D perhaps matching TRBD1 (6 bases). The CDR3 is made up of 16 amino acids. The germline V gene has CDR1 MNHNY and CDR2 SVGAGI (reference sequence). V was pared by 3 bases and J by 1 base, with 13 bases between. Written as DNA, the CDR3 is TGTGCCAGCAGTTATGAACAGGGAACAAGCAATCAGCCCCAGCATTTT. Encoded protein: CASSYEQGTSNQPQHF.

This chain links TRBV6-2 or TRBV6-3 with TRBJ2-7; D uncertain. Between the trimmed V and J ends, which lost 5 bases and 5 bases, there was a span of 10 bases. This CDR3 comprises 12 residues. CDR1 and CDR2 (germline): MNHEY, SVGEGT. The CDR3 DNA follows: TGTGCCAGCAGTCCCTTGAGGAACGAGCAGTACTTC. Protein product: CASSPLRNEQYF.

In its sample, this clone was seen a few times. The chain is built from TRBV6-6 and TRBJ1-2, with D possibly being TRBD1 (5 bases). The V gene lost 5 bases and the J gene lost 4 bases, with 17 bases spanning the gap. The CDR3 length is 15 residues. Germline CDR1 is MNHNY and CDR2 is SVGAGI (reference sequence). The CDR3 sequence: CASSDKLPTAYGYTF. The CDR3 DNA reads TGTGCCAGCAGTGACAAACTGCCGACAGCCTATGGCTACACCTTC.

V is TRBV3-1 (or the pseudogene TRBV3-2) and J is TRBJ1-1; D is unclear. Germline V gene sequence: CDR1 LGHDT, CDR2 YNNKEL (reference sequence). The CDR3 contains 13 residues. The ends were cut back, 1 base at V and 1 base at J, with 4 bases in the middle. The CDR3 here is CASSQVQNTEAFF. The DNA of the CDR3 is TGTGCCAGCAGCCAAGTCCAGAACACTGAAGCTTTCTTT.

This clone appeared a few times. The genes are TRBV27 and TRBJ1-1; tentative D call: TRBD1 (5 bases). CDR1 MNHEY and CDR2 SMNVEV come from the germline V gene (reference sequence). V was shortened by 3 bases and J by 3 bases, with 8 bases between the two germline ends. The CDR3 has 13 residues. In DNA, the CDR3 is TGTGCCAGCAGTTTCAGGGAGGACACTGAAGCTTTCTTT. Amino acid sequence: CASSFREDTEAFF.

J is TRBJ2-7 and V is TRBV5-1, with D hard to call. Germline V lookup: CDR1 SGHRS, CDR2 YFSETQ. Between the trimmed V and J ends, which lost 2 bases and 1 base, there was a span of 7 bases. This CDR3 has 13 amino acids. CDR3 nucleotide sequence: TGCGCCAGCAGCTTTACGGTTTCCTACGAGCAGTACTTC. Translating gives CASSFTVSYEQYF.

This chain connects TRBV29-1 to TRBJ1-1, with 7 bases identical to TRBD1. The CDR3 consists of 13 residues. Trimming took 4 bases from V and 3 from J; bases not matched to a gene: 5. CDR1 SQVTM and CDR2 ANQGSEA come from the germline V gene. The CDR3 coding sequence is TGCAGCGTTGTCGGACAGGTCCACACTGAAGCTTTCTTT. This gives the protein CSVVGQVHTEAFF.

This chain links TRBV27 with TRBJ2-5, with D possibly being TRBD2 (5 bases). The CDR3 loop spans 12 amino acids. V was clipped by 5 bases and J by 7 bases, with 11 bases between them. Germline V gene data show CDR1 as MNHEY and CDR2 as SMNVEV (reference sequence). CDR3 sequence (DNA): TGTGCCAGCAGTCCACCCGAGGGGACCCAGTACTTC. Translated, it gives CASSPPEGTQYF.

About this clone: One end of the junction does not line up with germline, which may come from a read error. The chain carries TRBV12-3 or TRBV12-4 and TRBJ2-7, with D unresolved. This CDR3 contains 11 residues. In DNA, the CDR3 is TGTGCCAGCAGTTCTAAGTACGGGCAGTACTTC. Translated: CASSSKYGQYF.

This clone has a single count. V usage is TRBV9 and J usage is TRBJ1-4; D perhaps matches TRBD1 (5 bases). The CDR3 spans 16 residues. The V and J ends lost 0 bases and 0 bases respectively, with 9 bases between them. CDR1 and CDR2 from the germline V gene are SGDLS and YYNGEE. The CDR3 spells CASSVDGQATNEKLFF. CDR3 DNA sequence: TGTGCCAGCAGCGTAGATGGACAAGCAACTAATGAAAAACTGTTTTTT.

This chain links TRBV6-6 with TRBJ1-2, with 10 nucleotides matching TRBD1. Germline V gene sequence: CDR1 MNHNY, CDR2 SVGAGI (reference sequence). The CDR3 has 14 amino acids. Trimming took 4 bases from V and 7 from J; bases not matched to a gene: 6. In DNA, the CDR3 is TGTGCCAGCAGTTCCCAGGGACAGGGGCTTGGCTACACCTTC. Amino acid sequence: CASSSQGQGLGYTF.

The chain uses TRBV5-5 and TRBJ2-2; D is undetermined. CDR1 is SGHKS, CDR2 YYEKEE, per germline (reference sequence). CDR3 length: 15 residues. Trimming removed 5 bases at V and 1 base at J, with 12 bases between. CDR3 residues: CASSLRRLNTGELFF. The CDR3 DNA sequence: TGTGCCAGCAGTTTGCGTCGTTTGAACACCGGGGAGCTGTTTTTT.

V is TRBV5-6 and J is TRBJ1-4; TRBD1 matches 12 bases. V trimming: 0 bases; J trimming: 7 bases; junction bases outside the gene matches: 10. CDR3 length: 18 residues. The germline gives CDR1 SGHDT, CDR2 YYEEEE. The CDR3 coding sequence is TGTGCCAGCAGCTTGGGACCCGGGACAGGGGGCGCAGGTGAAAAACTGTTTTTT. Translation gives CASSLGPGTGGAGEKLFF. The complete variable domain, with remaining parts taken from reference TRBV5-6 and TRBJ1-4, reads DAGVTQSPTHLIKTRGQQVTLRCSPKSGHDTVSWYQQALGQGPQFIFQYYEEEERQRGNFPDRFSGHQFPNYSSELNVNALLLGDSALYLCASSLGPGTGGAGEKLFFGSGTQLSVL.

The gene calls are TRBV19 and TRBJ2-2; 10 bases are shared with TRBD1. The V and J ends lost 1 base and 1 base, in that order; junction bases with no gene match: 6. The CDR3 extends over 18 amino acids. Germline CDR1 is LNHDA and CDR2 is SQIVND (reference sequence). CDR3 sequence (DNA): TGTGCCAGTAGTATAGTTATTGGGGACAGGGGGAACACCGGGGAGCTGTTTTTT. Its translation: CASSIVIGDRGNTGELFF.

The chain has TRBV2 and TRBJ1-3; D perhaps matches TRBD1 (6 bases). CDR3 size: 12 residues. The V end lost 2 bases, the J end lost 9 bases, and 8 bases lay between the germline ends. Germline V gives CDR1 SNHLY, CDR2 FYNNEI. The CDR3 reads CASSEQGFTIYF. CDR3 in DNA: TGTGCCAGCAGTGAACAGGGGTTCACCATATATTTT.

The chain employs TRBV5-1 and TRBJ1-4; the D is unclear. V was trimmed by 5 bases and J by 0 bases, leaving 8 bases between them. This CDR3 region has 14 residues. Germline CDR1 is SGHRS and CDR2 is YFSETQ. This CDR3 is CASRWGATNEKLFF. The DNA for the CDR3 is TGCGCCAGCAGATGGGGAGCAACTAATGAAAAACTGTTTTTT.